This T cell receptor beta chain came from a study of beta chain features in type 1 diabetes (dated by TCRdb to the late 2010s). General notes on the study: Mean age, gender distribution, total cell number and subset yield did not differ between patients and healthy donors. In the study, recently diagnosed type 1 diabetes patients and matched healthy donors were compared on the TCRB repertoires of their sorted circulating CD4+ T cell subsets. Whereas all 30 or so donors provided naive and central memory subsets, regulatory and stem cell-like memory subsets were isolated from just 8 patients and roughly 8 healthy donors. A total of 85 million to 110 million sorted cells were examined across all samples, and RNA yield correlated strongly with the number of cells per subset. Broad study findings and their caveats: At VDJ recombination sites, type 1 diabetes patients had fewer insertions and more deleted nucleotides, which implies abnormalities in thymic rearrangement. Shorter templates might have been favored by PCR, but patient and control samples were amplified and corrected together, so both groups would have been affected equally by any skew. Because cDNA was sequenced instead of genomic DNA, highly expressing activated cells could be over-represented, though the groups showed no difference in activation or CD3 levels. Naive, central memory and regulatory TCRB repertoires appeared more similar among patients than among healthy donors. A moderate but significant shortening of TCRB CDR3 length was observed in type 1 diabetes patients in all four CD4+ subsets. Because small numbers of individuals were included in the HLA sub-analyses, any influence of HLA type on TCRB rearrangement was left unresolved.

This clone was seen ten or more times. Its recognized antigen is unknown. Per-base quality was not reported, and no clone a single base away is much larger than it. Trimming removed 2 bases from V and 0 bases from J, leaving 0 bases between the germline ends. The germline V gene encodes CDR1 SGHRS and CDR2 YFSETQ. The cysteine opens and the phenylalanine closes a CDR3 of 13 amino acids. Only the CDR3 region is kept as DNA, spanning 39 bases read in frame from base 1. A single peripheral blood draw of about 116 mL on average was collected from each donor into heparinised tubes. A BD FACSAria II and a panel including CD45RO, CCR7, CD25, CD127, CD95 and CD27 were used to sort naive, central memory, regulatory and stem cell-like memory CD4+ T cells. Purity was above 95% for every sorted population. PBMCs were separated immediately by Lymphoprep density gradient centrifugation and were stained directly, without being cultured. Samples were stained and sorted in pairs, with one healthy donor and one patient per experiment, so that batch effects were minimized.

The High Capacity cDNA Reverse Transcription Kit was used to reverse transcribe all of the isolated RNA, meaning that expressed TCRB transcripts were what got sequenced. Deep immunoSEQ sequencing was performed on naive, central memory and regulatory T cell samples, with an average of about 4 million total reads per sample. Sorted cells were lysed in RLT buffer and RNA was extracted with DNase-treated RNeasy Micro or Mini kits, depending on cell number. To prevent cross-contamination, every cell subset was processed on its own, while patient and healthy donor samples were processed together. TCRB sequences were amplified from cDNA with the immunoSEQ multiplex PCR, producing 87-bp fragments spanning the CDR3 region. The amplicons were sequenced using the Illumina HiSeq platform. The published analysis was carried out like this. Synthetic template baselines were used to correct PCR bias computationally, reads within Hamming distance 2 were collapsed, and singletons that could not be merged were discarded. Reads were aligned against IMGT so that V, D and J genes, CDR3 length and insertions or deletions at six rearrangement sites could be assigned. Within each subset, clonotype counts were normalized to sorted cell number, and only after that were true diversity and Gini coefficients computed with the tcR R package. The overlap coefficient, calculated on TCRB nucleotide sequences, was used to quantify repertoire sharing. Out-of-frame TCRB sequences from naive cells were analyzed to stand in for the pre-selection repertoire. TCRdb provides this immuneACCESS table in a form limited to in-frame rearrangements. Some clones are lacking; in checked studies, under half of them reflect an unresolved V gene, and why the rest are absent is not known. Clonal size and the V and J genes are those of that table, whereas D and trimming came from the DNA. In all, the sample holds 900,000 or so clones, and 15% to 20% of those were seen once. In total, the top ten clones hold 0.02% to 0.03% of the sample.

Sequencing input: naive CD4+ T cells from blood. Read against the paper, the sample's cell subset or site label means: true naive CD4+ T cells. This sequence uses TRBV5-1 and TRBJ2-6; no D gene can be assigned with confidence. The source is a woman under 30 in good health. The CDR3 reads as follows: CASSFSGANVLTF. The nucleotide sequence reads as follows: TGCGCCAGCAGCTTCTCTGGGGCCAACGTCCTGACTTTC.